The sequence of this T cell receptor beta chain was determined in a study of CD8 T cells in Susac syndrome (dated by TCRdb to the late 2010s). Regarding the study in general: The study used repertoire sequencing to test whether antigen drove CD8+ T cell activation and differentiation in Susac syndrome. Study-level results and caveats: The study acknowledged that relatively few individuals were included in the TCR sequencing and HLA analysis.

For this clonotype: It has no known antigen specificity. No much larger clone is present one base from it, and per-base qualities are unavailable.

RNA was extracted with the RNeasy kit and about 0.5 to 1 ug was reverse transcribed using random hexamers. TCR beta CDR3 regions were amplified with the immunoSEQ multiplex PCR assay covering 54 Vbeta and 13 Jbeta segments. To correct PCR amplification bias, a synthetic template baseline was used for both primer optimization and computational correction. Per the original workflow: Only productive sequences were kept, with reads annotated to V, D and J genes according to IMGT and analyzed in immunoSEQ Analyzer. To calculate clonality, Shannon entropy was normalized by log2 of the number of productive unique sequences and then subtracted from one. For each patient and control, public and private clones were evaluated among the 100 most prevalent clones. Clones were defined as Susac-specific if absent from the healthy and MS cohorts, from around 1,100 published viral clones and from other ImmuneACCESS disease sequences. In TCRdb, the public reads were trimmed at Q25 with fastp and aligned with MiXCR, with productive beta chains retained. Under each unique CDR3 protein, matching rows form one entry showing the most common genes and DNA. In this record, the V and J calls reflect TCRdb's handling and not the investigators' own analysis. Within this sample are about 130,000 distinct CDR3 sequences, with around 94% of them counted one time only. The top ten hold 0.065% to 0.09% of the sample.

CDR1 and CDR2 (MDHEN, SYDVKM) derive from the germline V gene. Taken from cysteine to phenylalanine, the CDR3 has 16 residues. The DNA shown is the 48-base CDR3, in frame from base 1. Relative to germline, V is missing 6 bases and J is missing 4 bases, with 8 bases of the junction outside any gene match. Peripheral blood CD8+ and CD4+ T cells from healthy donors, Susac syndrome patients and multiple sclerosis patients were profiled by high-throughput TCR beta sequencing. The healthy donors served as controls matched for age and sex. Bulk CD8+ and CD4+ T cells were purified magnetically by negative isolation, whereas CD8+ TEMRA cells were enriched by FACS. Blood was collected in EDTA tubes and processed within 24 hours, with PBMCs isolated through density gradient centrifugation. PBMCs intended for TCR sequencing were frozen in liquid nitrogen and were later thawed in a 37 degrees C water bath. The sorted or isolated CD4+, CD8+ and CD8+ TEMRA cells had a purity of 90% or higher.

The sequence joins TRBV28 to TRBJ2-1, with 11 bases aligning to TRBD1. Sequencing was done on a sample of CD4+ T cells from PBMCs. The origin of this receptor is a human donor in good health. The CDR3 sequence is CASSSNRDRGYNEQFF. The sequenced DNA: TGTGCCAGCAGCTCCAACCGGGACAGGGGGTACAATGAGCAGTTCTTC.